This T cell receptor (beta chain) was sequenced for a study of T cell responses to AZD1222 COVID-19 vaccine. Findings of the study overall: Unmutated variant regions reportedly attract nearly half of all spike-specific TCRs. Only a handful of AZD1222 recipients, several in all, had baseline seropositivity. Clonal diversity was possibly underestimated, and white British individuals and females predominated among donors.

The assay was immunoSEQ multiplex PCR, and TCRdb's table has in-frame clones only and misses some. The sample shows 140,000 or so clones, more than 85% of them seen only once. Pooled in the analysis were second doses at about 4 or about 12 weeks. On this clone: Antigen specificity is unknown.

The TCR sequence derives from an adult who received the AZD1222 COVID-19 vaccine. Sequenced material: peripheral blood, taken 28 days after the second AZD1222 dose.

CDR3: CASSQPFGRNTGELFF. The CDR3 region has the DNA TGTGCCAGCAGCCAACCCTTTGGGCGGAACACCGGGGAGCTGTTTTTT. This chain joins TRBV14 and TRBJ2-2, with D unresolved. The CDR3 consists of 16 residues. V lost 2 bases and J 1 base, leaving 11 bases between the germline ends. CDR1 SGHDN and CDR2 FVKESK come from the germline V gene.